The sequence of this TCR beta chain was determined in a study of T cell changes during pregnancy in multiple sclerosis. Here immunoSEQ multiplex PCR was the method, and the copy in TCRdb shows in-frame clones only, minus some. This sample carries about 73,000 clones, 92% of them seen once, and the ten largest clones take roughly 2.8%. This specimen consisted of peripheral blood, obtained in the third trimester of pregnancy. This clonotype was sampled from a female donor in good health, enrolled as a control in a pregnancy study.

CDR3 protein: CSVVNREGYTF. The CDR3 DNA is TGCAGCGTTGTAAACAGGGAAGGCTACACCTTC. The J gene is TRBJ1-2, the V gene TRBV29-1, with D possibly matching TRBD1 (6 bases). Germline CDR1 SQVTM, CDR2 ANQGSEA. The CDR3 runs 11 residues. V was pared by 4 bases and J by 8 bases, with 11 bases between.